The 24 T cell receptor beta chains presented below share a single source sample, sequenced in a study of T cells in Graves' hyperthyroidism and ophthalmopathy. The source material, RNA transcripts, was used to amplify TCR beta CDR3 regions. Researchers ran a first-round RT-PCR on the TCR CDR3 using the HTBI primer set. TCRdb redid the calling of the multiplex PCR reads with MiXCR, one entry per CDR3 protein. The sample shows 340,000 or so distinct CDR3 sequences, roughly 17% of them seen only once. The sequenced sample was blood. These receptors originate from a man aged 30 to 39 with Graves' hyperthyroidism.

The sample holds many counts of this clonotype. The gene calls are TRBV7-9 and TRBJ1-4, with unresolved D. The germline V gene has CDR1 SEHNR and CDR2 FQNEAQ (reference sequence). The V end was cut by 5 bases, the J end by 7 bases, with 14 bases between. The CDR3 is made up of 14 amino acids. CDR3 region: CASSGEEGGEKLFF. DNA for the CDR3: TGTGCCAGCAGCGGGGAAGAGGGTGGTGAAAAACTGTTTTTT.

The CDR3 is CSARDPDSPRRYEQYF. Here the CDR3 DNA reads TGCAGTGCTAGAGATCCCGACTCCCCAAGGCGCTACGAGCAGTACTTC. The chain is built from TRBV20-1 and TRBJ2-7; D not certain. The CDR3 consists of 16 residues. CDR1 DFQATT and CDR2 SNEGSKA come from the germline V gene (reference sequence). Trimming shortened V by 0 bases and J by 3 bases, and 18 bases separated the two germline ends.

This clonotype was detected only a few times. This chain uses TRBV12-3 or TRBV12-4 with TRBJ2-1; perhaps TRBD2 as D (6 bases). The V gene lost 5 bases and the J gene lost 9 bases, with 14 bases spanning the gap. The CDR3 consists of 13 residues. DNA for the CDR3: TGTGCCAGCAGTCCGACTAGAATTGGTGAGCAGTTCTTC. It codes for CASSPTRIGEQFF.

CDR3 DNA sequence: TGCGCCAGCAGCCAAGCCCTGAGCTACAATGAGCAGTTCTTC. Protein: CASSQALSYNEQFF. The chain joins TRBV4-1 to TRBJ2-1; D is unclear. Trimming took 1 base from V and 3 from J, leaving 7 bases between them. The CDR3 loop spans 14 amino acids. In germline, CDR1 is MGHRA, CDR2 YSYEKL.

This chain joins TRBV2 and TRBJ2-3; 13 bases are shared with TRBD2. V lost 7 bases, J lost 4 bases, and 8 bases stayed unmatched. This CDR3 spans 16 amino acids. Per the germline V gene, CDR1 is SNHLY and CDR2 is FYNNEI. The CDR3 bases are TGTGCCAGCATCCGTCTCGGACTAGCGGGAGCAGATACGCAGTATTTT. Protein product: CASIRLGLAGADTQYF. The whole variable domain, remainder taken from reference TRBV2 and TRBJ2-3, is EPEVTQTPSHQVTQMGQEVILRCVPISNHLYFYWYRQILGQKVEFLVSFYNNEISEKSEIFDDQFSVERPDGSNFTLKIRSTKLEDSAMYFCASIRLGLAGADTQYFGPGTRLTVL.

CDR3 coding DNA: TGTGCCACCAGTGACAGGGACACTGAAGCTTTCTTT. Translation: CATSDRDTEAFF. This chain joins TRBV24-1 and TRBJ1-1; perhaps TRBD1 as D (5 bases). Trimming pared 4 bases from V and 3 bases from J, leaving 5 bases between. The CDR3 is made up of 12 amino acids. In germline, CDR1 is KGHDR, CDR2 SFDVKD.

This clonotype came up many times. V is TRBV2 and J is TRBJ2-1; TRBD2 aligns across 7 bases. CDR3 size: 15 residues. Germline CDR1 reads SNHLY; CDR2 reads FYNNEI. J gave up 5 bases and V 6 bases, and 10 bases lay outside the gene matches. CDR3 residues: CASRHRDYGNNEQFF. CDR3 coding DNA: TGTGCCAGCAGGCACCGGGACTACGGAAACAATGAGCAGTTCTTC.

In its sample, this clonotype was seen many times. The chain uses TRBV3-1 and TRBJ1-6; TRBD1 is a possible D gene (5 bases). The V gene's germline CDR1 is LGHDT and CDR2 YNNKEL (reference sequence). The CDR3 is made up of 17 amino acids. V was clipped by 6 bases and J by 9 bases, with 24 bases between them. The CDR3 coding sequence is TGTGCCAGCAGTCCAAGTGTGTCGACAGCCGAAGGTTCACCCCTCCACTTT. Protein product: CASSPSVSTAEGSPLHF.

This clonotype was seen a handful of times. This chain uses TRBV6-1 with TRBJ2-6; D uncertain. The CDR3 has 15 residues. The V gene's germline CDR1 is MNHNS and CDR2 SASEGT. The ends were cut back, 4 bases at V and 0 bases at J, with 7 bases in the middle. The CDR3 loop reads CASSARDSGANVLTF. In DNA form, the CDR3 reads TGTGCCAGCAGTGCGAGAGACTCTGGGGCCAACGTCCTGACTTTC.

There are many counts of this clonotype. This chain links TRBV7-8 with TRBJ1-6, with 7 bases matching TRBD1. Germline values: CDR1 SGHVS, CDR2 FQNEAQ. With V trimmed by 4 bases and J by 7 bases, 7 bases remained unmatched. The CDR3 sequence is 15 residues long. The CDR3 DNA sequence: TGTGCCAGCAGCTCGAACAGGGGCGGGAATTCACCCCTCCACTTT. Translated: CASSSNRGGNSPLHF.

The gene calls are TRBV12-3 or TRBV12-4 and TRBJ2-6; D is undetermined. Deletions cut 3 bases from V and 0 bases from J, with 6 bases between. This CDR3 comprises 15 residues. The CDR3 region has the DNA TGTGCCAGCAGTTTTGCCCGCTCTGGGGCCAACGTCCTGACTTTC. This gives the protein CASSFARSGANVLTF.

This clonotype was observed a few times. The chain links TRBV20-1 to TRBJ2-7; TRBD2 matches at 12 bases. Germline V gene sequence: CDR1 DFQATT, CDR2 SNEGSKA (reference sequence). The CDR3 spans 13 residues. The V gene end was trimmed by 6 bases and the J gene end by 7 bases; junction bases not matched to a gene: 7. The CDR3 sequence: CSAPGLAGSEQYF. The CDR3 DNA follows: TGCAGTGCACCGGGACTAGCGGGTTCTGAGCAGTACTTC.

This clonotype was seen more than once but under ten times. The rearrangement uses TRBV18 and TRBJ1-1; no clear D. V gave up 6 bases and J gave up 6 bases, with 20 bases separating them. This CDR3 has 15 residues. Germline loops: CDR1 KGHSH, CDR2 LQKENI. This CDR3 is CASSPVPTIWAEAFF. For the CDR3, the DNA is TGTGCCAGCTCCCCTGTCCCGACTATTTGGGCTGAAGCTTTCTTT.

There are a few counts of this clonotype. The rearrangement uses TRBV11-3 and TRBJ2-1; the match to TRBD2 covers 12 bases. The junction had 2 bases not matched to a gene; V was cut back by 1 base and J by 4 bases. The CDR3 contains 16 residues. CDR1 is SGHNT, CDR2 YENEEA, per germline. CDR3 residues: CASSLAGTSGYNEQFF. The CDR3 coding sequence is TGTGCCAGCAGCTTAGCCGGGACTAGCGGGTACAATGAGCAGTTCTTC.

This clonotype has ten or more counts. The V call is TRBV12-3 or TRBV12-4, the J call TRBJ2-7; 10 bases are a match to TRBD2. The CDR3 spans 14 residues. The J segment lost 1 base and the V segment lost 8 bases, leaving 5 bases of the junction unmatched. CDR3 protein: CASQTTSGSYEQYF. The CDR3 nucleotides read TGTGCCAGCCAGACGACTAGCGGGTCCTACGAGCAGTACTTC.

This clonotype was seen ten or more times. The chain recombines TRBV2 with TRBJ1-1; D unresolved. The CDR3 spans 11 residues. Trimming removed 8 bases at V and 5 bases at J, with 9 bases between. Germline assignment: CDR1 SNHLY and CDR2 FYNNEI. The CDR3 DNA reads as TGTGCCAGCCGGGGTTGGACTGAAGCTTTCTTT. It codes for CASRGWTEAFF.

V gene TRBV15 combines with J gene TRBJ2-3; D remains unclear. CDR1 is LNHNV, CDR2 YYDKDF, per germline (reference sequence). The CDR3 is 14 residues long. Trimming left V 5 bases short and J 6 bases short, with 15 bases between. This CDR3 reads CATSGQRVPDTQYF. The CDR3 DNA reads TGTGCCACCAGCGGGCAAAGGGTACCGGATACGCAGTATTTT.

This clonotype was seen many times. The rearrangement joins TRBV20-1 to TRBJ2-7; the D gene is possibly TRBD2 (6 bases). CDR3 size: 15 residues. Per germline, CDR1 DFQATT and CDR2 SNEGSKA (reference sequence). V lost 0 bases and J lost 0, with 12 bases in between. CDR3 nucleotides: TGCAGTGCTAGAGATAGGGCCGGGAGCTCCTACGAGCAGTACTTC. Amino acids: CSARDRAGSSYEQYF.

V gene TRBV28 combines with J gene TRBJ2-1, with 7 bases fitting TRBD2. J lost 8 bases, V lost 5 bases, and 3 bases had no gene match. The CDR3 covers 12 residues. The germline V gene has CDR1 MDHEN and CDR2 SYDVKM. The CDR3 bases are TGTGCCAGCAGTCGGCGGGAGTATGAGCAGTTCTTC. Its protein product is CASSRREYEQFF.

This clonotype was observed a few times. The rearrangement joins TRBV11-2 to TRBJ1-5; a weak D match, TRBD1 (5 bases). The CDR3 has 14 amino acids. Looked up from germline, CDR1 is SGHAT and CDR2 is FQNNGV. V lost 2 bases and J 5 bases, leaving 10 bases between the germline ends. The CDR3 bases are TGTGCCAGCAGCTTAAGAGGGACCGATCAGCCCCAGCATTTT. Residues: CASSLRGTDQPQHF.

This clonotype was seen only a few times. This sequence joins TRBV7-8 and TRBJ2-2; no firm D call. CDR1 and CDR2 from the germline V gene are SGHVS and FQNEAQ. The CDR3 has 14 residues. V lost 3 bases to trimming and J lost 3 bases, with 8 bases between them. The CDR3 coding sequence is TGTGCCAGCAGCTTCAAATGGGACACCGGGGAGCTGTTTTTT. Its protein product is CASSFKWDTGELFF.

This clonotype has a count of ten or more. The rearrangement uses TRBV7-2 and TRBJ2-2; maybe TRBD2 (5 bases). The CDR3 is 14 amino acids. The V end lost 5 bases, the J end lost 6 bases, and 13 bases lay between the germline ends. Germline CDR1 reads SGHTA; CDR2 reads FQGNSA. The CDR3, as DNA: TGTGCCAGCAGCAGTAATAGCGTTCCCGGGGAGCTGTTTTTT. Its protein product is CASSSNSVPGELFF.

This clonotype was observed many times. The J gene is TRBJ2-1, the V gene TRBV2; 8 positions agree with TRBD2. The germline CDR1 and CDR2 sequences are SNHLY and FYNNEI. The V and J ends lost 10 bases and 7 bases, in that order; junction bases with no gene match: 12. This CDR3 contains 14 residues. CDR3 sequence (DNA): TGTGCCACCATGGGGACTAGAGGGATGAATGAGCAGTTCTTC. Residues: CATMGTRGMNEQFF.

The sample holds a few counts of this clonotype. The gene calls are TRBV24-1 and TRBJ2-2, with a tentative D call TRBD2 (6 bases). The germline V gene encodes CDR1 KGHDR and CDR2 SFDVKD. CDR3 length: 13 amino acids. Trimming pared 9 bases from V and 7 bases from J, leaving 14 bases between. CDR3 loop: CATGPGAFGELFF. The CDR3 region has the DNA TGTGCCACCGGTCCGGGAGCGTTCGGGGAGCTGTTTTTT.